This T cell receptor (beta chain) was obtained from a study of blood T cell repertoires in COVID-19. Background on the study: The origin of the acute and convalescent COVID-19 samples was the United States, Italy and Spain. In each case, the material was cDNA or gDNA derived from T cells, B-cell-depleted T cells, or PBMCs.

The Seattle patients joined while their infection was active and were tracked longitudinally afterward. The CDR3 covers 13 residues. J was trimmed by 10 bases and V by 3 bases; bases with no gene match: 6. CDR1 LGHDT and CDR2 YNNKEL come from the germline V gene (reference sequence). Produced via immunoSEQ multiplex PCR; TCRdb's table is partial and in-frame only. The sample shows over 150,000 clones, roughly four fifths of them seen only once. The receptor was derived from a woman aged 80 or over with COVID-19, enrolled during active disease. Source material: peripheral blood. The chain couples TRBV3-1 (or the pseudogene TRBV3-2) to TRBJ2-1; 7 bases are a match to TRBD2. The CDR3 here is CASSQGGTNEQFF. The CDR3 nucleotides read TGTGCCAGCAGCCAGGGTGGGACTAACGAGCAGTTCTTC.